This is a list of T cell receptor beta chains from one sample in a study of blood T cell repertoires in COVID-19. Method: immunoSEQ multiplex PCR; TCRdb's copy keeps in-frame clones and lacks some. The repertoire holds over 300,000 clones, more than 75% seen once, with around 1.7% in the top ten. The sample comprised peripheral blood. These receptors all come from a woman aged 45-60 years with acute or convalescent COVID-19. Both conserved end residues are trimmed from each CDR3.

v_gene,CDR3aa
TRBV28,ASSNRGRGDTQY
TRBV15,ATSGGVRGQETQY
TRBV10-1,ASRALRAWNNSPLH
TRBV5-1,ASSRGSTITEAF
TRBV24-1,ATSDLQGGADTQY
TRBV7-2,ASSSQGGTYEQY
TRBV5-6,ASSLGTVNTEAF
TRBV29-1,SVEIGGSSYEQY
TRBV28,ASSIQGWVQPQH
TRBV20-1,SASSGRGYEQY
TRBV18,ASSPLMEGAETQY
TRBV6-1,ASSEARVFGNQPQH
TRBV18,ASSPDRTDTQY
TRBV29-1,SGGLAGGGWETQY
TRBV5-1,ASSVGTGIPQYGYT
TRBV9,ASSVGLASTDTQY
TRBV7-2,ASSLVGGDGYT
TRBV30,AWSVPGTAYSPLH
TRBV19,ASSIVSAATTSPQH
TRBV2,ASSGKRGTEAF
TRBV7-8,ASSFLSGRVANEQF
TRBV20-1,SASLAGYTGELF
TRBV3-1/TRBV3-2,ASSQIRGRAGTRGYNEQF
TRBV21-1,ASSKGGDDGLPTYEQY
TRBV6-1,ASSEAVTANPQKQY
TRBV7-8,ASSSGQGRKPQH
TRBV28,ASSAETGGTEAF
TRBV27,ASSLGAYRAGDTGELF
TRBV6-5,ASSYGQPSPLH
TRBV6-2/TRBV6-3,ASSSSSGTGNSYEQY
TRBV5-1,ASARVGLAGGQETQY
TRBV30,AWRPFDRTSAGEQF
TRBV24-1,ATSDLRYRGGTGELF
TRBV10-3,AITFDTGGPYEQY
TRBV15,ATSRGSSGSSYNEQF
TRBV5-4,ASSLAGGRSEQF
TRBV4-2,ASRGQGDSGANVLT
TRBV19,ASRTGSTKTEAF
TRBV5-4,ASSLDLAGLRTDTQY
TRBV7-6,ASSFGGSRTDTQY
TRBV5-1,ASSPRDYTVGEQF
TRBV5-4,ASSPGASGQETQY
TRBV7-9,ASSFQGGNTEAF
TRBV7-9,ASSLDRDSRNEQF
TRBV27,ASTRVSGNYEQY
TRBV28,ASSFPSGSLSYNEQF
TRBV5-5,ASSSDRGLVGQF
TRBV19,ASSDLATSSYEQY
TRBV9,ASSVASYNEQF
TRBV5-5,ASSVSRAANTEAF
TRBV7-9,ASSLSLAGAYNEQF
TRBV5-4,ASSVRTSGLTGELF
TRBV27,ASSLQWRQPQH